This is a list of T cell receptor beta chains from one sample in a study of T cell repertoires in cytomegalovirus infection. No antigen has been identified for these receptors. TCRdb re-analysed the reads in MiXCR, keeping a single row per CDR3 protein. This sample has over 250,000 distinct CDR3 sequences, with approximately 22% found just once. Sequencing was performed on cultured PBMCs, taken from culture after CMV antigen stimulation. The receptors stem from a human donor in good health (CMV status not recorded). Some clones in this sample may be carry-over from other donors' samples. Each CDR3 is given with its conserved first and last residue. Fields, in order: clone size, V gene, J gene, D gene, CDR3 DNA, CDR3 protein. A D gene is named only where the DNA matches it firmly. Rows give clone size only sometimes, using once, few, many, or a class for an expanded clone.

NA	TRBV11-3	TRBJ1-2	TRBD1	TGTGCCAGCAGCTTAGACAATCAGGGGGCAGGTGGCTACACCTTC	CASSLDNQGAGGYTF
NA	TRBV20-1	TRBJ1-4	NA	TGCAGTGCTATAAGGGCAGCCGCTAGGGAAAAACTGTTTTTT	CSAIRAAAREKLFF
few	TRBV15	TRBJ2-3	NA	TGTGCCACCAGCAGAGCCCTGCCCTTGTCAGATACGCAGTATTTT	CATSRALPLSDTQYF
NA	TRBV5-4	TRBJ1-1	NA	TGTGCCAGCAGCTGGGGACGGACGAACACTGAAGCTTTCTTT	CASSWGRTNTEAFF
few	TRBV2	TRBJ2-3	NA	TGTGCCAGCCGGCGGGACTCTAGCACAGATACGCAGTATTTT	CASRRDSSTDTQYF
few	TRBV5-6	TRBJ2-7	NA	TGTGCCAGCAGCTTGTCGGGCGAGCAGTACTTC	CASSLSGEQYF
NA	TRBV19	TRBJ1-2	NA	TGTGCCAGTAGTATATACGGGACCAGCCCCGGCTACACCTTC	CASSIYGTSPGYTF
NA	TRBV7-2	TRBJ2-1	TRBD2	TGTGCCAGCAGCTTAGGCCCGCGGGAGAAGGAGTTCTTC	CASSLGPREKEFF
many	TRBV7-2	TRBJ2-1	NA	TGTGCCAGCAGCTTAGCAGGGGGGAATGAGCAGTTCTTC	CASSLAGGNEQFF
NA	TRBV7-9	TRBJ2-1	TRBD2	TGTGCCAGCAGCTCGGCGGGAGGGCTTGAGCAGTTCTTC	CASSSAGGLEQFF
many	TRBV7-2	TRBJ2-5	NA	TGTGCCAGCAGCGTCGACGGACAAGAGACCCAGTACTTC	CASSVDGQETQYF
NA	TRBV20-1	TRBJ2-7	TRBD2	TGCAGTGCTACGGGACTAGCGGGAGTCGAGCAGTACTTC	CSATGLAGVEQYF
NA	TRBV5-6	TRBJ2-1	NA	TGTGCCAGCAGCTTCTGGCTAGCGAGGTTGAGTGAGCAGTTCTTC	CASSFWLARLSEQFF
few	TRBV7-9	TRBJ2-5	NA	TGTGCCAGCAGCCTTGGTATAGCAGAGACCCAGTACTTC	CASSLGIAETQYF
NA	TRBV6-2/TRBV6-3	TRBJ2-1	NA	TGTGCCAGCACCCAGTTTGGGAATGAGCAGTTCTTC	CASTQFGNEQFF
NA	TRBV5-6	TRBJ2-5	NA	TGTGCCAGCAGACGTCGGTCGGGGTACCAAGAGACCCAGTACTTC	CASRRRSGYQETQYF
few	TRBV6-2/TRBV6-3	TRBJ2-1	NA	TGTGCCAGCTACCCCGCAGGAAAGAGGCTGGTAGATGAGCAGTTCTTC	CASYPAGKRLVDEQFF
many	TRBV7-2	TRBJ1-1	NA	TGTGCCAGCAGCTCTCTGGGGGCCCAACAAGGAGCTTTCTTT	CASSSLGAQQGAFF
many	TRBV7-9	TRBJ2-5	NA	TGTGCCAGCAGCTGGGACATTCAAGAGACCCAGTACTTC	CASSWDIQETQYF
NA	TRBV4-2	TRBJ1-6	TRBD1	TGTGCCAGCAGCCTAGACAGGGTAGAGTCACCCCTCCACTTT	CASSLDRVESPLHF
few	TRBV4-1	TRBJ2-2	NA	TGCGCCAGCAGCCAATTTTTTCCTAACACCGGGGAGCTGTTTTTT	CASSQFFPNTGELFF
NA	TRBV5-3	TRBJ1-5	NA	TGTGCCAGAAGCTTGCGGCAGGGAGGGCAGCCCCAGCATTTT	CARSLRQGGQPQHF
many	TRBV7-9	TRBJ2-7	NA	TGTGCCAGCAGCCCACCTTGGGGCCCGTACGAGCAGTACTTC	CASSPPWGPYEQYF
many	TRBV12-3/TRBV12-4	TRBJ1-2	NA	TGTGCCAGCAGTTCGGACCGGTTCTATGGCTACACCTTC	CASSSDRFYGYTF
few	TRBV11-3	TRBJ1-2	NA	TGTGCCAGCAGCTTCCGACAGAACCCAAACTATGGCTACACCTTC	CASSFRQNPNYGYTF
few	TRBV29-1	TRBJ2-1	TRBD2	TGCAGCGTTTCCGCGGGAGAGGTGGTCAATGAGCAGTTCTTC	CSVSAGEVVNEQFF
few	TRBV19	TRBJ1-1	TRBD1	TGTGCCAGTAGAGAAATTCCGGGGACAGTACAGCTGCAATTT	CASREIPGTVQLQF
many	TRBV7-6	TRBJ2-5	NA	TGTGCCAGCAGCCCCCAGACAGGTCAAGAGACCCAGTACTTC	CASSPQTGQETQYF
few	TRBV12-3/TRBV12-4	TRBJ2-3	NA	TGTGCCAGCAGCCCACTGCGGAGCACAGATACGCAGTATTTT	CASSPLRSTDTQYF
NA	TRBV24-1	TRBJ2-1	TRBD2	TGTGCCACCAGTGATTCATTACAGGGGCTCCGGACTAGCGGGAGAGTCGACAATGAGCAGTTCTTC	CATSDSLQGLRTSGRVDNEQFF
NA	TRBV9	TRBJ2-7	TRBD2	TGTGCCAGCAGCGAGACCCCGGGAGGCAGGTCCTACGAGCAGTACTTC	CASSETPGGRSYEQYF
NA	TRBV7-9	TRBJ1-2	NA	TGTGCCAGTAGTAGAGACATGGACTATGGCTACACCTTC	CASSRDMDYGYTF
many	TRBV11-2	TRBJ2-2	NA	TGTGCCAGCAGCTTAGCCTGGGCGGTCACCGGGGAGCTGTTTTTT	CASSLAWAVTGELFF
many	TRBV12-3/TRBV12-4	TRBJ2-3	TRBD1	TGTGCCAGCAATTCCGGGACAGGGGTCCCAGATACGCAGTATTTT	CASNSGTGVPDTQYF
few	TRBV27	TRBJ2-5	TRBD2	TGTGCCAGCAGTTTTCTACCCCTGCGGGAGGATATTCTAGAGACCCAGTACTTC	CASSFLPLREDILETQYF
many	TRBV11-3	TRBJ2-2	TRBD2	TGTGCCAGCAGCACTGGGACTAGCGGGAGGCTCTCATGGTTGACCGGGGAGCTGTTTTTT	CASSTGTSGRLSWLTGELFF
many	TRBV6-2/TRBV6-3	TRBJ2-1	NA	TGTGCCAGCAGTTACATAAGACAGATGCAGTTCTTC	CASSYIRQMQFF
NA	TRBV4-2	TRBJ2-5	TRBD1	TGTGCCAGCAGCCAAATAGACCGACAGGGTTTGGAGACCCAGTACTTC	CASSQIDRQGLETQYF
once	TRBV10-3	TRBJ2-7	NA	TGTGCCATCAGTGAAGGATCATACGAGCAGTACTTC	CAISEGSYEQYF
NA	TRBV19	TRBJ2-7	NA	TGTGCCAGTAGTATAGCCCCGGGGCGAGGGGGCTCCTACGAGCAGTACTTC	CASSIAPGRGGSYEQYF
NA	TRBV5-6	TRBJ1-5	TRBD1	TGTGCCAGCAGCCTAGGACAGGGAGAAGGGACTCAGCCCCAGCATTTT	CASSLGQGEGTQPQHF
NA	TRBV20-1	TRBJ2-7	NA	TGCAGTGCCCTAAAACAGGGATTCTCCTACGAGCAGTACTTC	CSALKQGFSYEQYF
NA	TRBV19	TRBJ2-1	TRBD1	TGTGCCAGTACCCCGGGGGGGGGGACAGGGGGAGCAAATGAGCAGTTCTTC	CASTPGGGTGGANEQFF
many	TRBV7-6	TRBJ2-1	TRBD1	TGTGCCAGCAGCTTAGCTGGCCGGGACAGGAGCTCCTACAATGAGCAGTTCTTC	CASSLAGRDRSSYNEQFF
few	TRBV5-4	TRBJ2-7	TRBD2	TGTGCCAGCAGCTCCGGGACTAGCGGGTTATCAAGCTCCTACGAGCAGTACTTC	CASSSGTSGLSSSYEQYF
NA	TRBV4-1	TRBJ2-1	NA	TGCACCAGCAGCCTAAGGGGATCGACCCAATATGAGCAGTTCTTC	CTSSLRGSTQYEQFF
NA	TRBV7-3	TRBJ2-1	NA	TGTGCCAGCAGCTCCCTTCGGGGGCGGGGAAGGGCCGATGAGCAGTTCTTC	CASSSLRGRGRADEQFF
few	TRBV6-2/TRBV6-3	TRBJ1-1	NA	TGTGCCAGCAGTTACTCGAAACGGGCTAGAGAAGCTTTCTTT	CASSYSKRAREAFF
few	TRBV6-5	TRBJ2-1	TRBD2	TGTGCCAGCGCGGGACTAGCGGGAGTGGGCGAGCAGTTCTTC	CASAGLAGVGEQFF
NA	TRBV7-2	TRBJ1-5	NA	TGTGCCAGCAGCTTAGTTTCAGGGGGCAATCAGCCCCAGCATTTT	CASSLVSGGNQPQHF
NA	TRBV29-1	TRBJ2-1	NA	TGCAGCGTTGATGGGCAAACGAGCTCCTACAATGAGCAGTTCTTC	CSVDGQTSSYNEQFF
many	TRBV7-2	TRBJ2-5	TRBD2	TGTGCCAGCAGTACGGGAGGCGGGACCCAGTACTTC	CASSTGGGTQYF
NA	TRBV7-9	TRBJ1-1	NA	TGTGCCAGCAGCTTAAGGCGGCAGGGGAACACTGAAGCTTTCTTT	CASSLRRQGNTEAFF
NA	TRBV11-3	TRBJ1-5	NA	TGTGCCAGCAGCTTGGGACGGATTAGAAGGTGGAATAGCAATCAGCCCCAGCATTTT	CASSLGRIRRWNSNQPQHF
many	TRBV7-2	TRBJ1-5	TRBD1	TGTGCCAGCAGCCCCTGGACAGGGAGGTGGTGGAATCAGCCCCAGCATTTT	CASSPWTGRWWNQPQHF
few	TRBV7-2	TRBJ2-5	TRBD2	TGTGCCAGCAGCTTAGCGACTAGCGGGAGGGGAGAGACCCAGTACTTC	CASSLATSGRGETQYF
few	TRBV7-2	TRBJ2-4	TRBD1	TGTGCCAGCAGCTCTCCTGGGACAGGGGTCGATATAAGATTGGCCAAAAACATTCAGTACTTC	CASSSPGTGVDIRLAKNIQYF
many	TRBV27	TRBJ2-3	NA	TGTGCCAGCAGTTTGGTCTTTCCGGATACGCAGTATTTT	CASSLVFPDTQYF
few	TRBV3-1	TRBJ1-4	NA	TGTGCCAGCAGCCAGCCAGGGGTATTGACTAATGAAAAACTGTTTTTT	CASSQPGVLTNEKLFF